Shown below are 2 T cell receptor beta chains from a single sample sequenced in a study of T cells after yellow fever vaccination. A single record per CDR3 protein comes from TCRdb applying MiXCR to the 5' RACE reads. This table holds around 300,000 distinct CDR3 sequences, approximately 4% found once. The sequencing used PBMCs, collected 5 days after the yellow fever booster vaccination. The receptor set was obtained from a man aged 18 to 29 who received the YFV17D yellow fever vaccine.

This clonotype was counted between two and nine times. V is TRBV2 and J is TRBJ1-6; maybe TRBD1 (5 bases). Germline loops: CDR1 SNHLY, CDR2 FYNNEI. CDR3 length: 14 residues. Deletions cut 6 bases from V and 8 bases from J, with 14 bases between. The CDR3 protein is CASSYAGGDSPLHF. The DNA of the CDR3 is TGTGCCAGCAGCTACGCGGGGGGAGATTCACCCCTCCACTTT.

This clonotype was detected a few times. CDR3 amino acids: CASTKRGGELFF. The CDR3 DNA reads TGTGCCAGCACCAAAAGAGGCGGGGAGCTGTTTTTT. The chain has TRBV6-6 and TRBJ2-2, with D unresolved. The V and J ends lost 7 bases and 7 bases respectively, with 10 bases between them. CDR1 MNHNY and CDR2 SVGAGI come from the germline V gene (reference sequence). The CDR3 is 12 residues long.